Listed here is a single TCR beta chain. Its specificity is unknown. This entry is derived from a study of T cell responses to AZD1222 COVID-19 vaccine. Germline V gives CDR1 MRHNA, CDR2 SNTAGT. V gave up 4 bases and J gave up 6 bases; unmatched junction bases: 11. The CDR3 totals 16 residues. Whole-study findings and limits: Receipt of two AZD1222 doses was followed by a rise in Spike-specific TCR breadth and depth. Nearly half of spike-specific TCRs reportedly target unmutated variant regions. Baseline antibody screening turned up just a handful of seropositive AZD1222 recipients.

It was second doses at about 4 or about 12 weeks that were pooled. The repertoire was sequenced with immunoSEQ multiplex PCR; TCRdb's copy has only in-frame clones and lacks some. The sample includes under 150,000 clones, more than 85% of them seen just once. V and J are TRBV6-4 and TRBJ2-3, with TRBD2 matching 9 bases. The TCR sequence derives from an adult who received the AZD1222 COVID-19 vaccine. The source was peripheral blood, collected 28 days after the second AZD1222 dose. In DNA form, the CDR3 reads TGTGCCAGCAGTGGTTCCGCAGCGGGAGGCAGGGATACGCAGTATTTT. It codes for CASSGSAAGGRDTQYF.